Below are 31 T cell receptor beta chains sequenced from a single sample in a study of T cells in women clearing cervical HPV infection. Data came from immunoSEQ multiplex PCR; TCRdb stores just in-frame clones and leaves some out. The data show 30,000 to 45,000 clones, and the top ten clones hold 1.7%. The sequencing input was blood buffy coat. Receptor source: a woman aged 18 to 75 with a cervical HPV16 infection that either progressed to CIN3+ or cleared (not recorded which).

In the case of this clone: The read finishes 3 residues shy of the CDR3 end, and the germline J gene is used to complete it. J is TRBJ1-5 and V is TRBV6-2 or TRBV6-3; 7 nucleotides agree with TRBD1. Germline V gene lookup returns CDR1 MNHEY and CDR2 SVGEGT. The CDR3 consists of 13 residues. V gave up 7 bases and J gave up 7 bases; unmatched junction bases: 7. The chain's CDR3 is CASTYGTVQPQHF. The part of the CDR3 DNA that was read is TGTGCCAGCACCTATGGGACAGTCCAGCCC.

As concerns this clone: The read halts 3 residues ahead of the CDR3 end, with the missing end drawn from the germline J gene. The chain is built from TRBV20-1 and TRBJ2-7, with D perhaps matching TRBD2 (7 bases). Germline CDR1 reads DFQATT; CDR2 reads SNEGSKA (reference sequence). Trimming cost V 6 bases and J 6 bases, with 18 bases left between them. The CDR3 covers 13 residues. CDR3 sequence: CSADSGALGEQYF. The CDR3 DNA, read in part, is TGCAGTGCGGACAGCGGGGCCCTCGGCGAG.

The part of the CDR3 DNA that was read is TGCAGTGCTAAGGTACAGGCAGGCGGCGAG. This sequence encodes CSAKVQAGGE. The full CDR3 protein is CSAKVQAGGEQYF. The rearrangement links TRBV20-1 to TRBJ2-7, with D perhaps TRBD1 (5 bases). Coverage ceases 3 residues before the CDR3 finishes, and the germline J gene fills in the end. The CDR3 spans 13 residues. Germline values: CDR1 DFQATT, CDR2 SNEGSKA (reference sequence). V lost 4 bases to trimming and J lost 6 bases, with 16 bases between them.

To note about this clone: The read ends 3 residues early relative to the CDR3; the germline J gene fills the gap. V gene TRBV20-1 combines with J gene TRBJ2-3, with D possibly matching TRBD2 (7 bases). Trimming took 3 bases from V and 5 from J, leaving 15 bases between them. This CDR3 has 14 amino acids. The germline V gene has CDR1 DFQATT and CDR2 SNEGSKA (reference sequence). The CDR3 region is CSARATGRGDTQYF. The CDR3 DNA, read in part, is TGCAGTGCTAGGGCTACAGGGAGGGGAGATACG.

The covered CDR3 bases are TGTGCCTCCCTTAGCGGGGTAGATTACAATGAG. Protein product: CASLSGVDYNE. The complete CDR3 sequence is CASLSGVDYNEQFF. The chain has TRBV19 and TRBJ2-1; 8 bases fit TRBD2. The read is 3 residues too short to cover the CDR3 end, so that end is filled in from the germline J gene. Germline V gene sequence: CDR1 LNHDA, CDR2 SQIVND (reference sequence). The CDR3 runs to 14 residues. The V segment lost 11 bases and the J segment 4 bases; nucleotides outside the gene matches: 10.

Details on this clone: At one of its ends the junction is not consistent with the germline gene, which may arise from a read error. Coverage ceases 3 residues before the CDR3 finishes, and the germline J gene fills in the end. This chain links TRBV19 with TRBJ1-2; D call uncertain. This CDR3 has 13 amino acids. Germline-derived CDR1 and CDR2 are LNHDA and SQIVND (reference sequence). The chain's CDR3 is CASRSEDYYGYTF. CDR3 DNA (partial): TGTGCCAGTAGGTCAGAGGATTACTATGGA.

Notes on this clone: Coverage ceases 3 residues before the CDR3 finishes, and the germline J gene fills in the end. This chain joins TRBV27 and TRBJ2-7, with 7 bases fitting TRBD1. The J segment lost 0 bases and the V segment lost 9 bases, leaving 8 bases of the junction unmatched. The germline gives CDR1 MNHEY, CDR2 SMNVEV (reference sequence). The CDR3 extends over 14 amino acids. The CDR3 region is CASSGTDASYEQYF. The CDR3 bases that were read are TGTGCCAGTTCCGGGACAGACGCCTCCTACGAG.

Note on this clone: Sequencing ends 3 residues short of the CDR3 end; the germline J gene provides the rest. This chain connects TRBV7-9 to TRBJ2-4; 13 positions agree with TRBD2. Germline CDR1 SEHNR, CDR2 FQNEAQ (reference sequence). This CDR3 is 15 amino acids long. The part of the CDR3 DNA that was read is TGTGCCAGCAGTCCCACAGGGACTAGCGGGGACGTT. This sequence encodes CASSPTGTSGDV. The whole CDR3 region reads CASSPTGTSGDVQYF.

Notes on this clone: At one end the junction does not follow the germline gene, possibly because of a read error. The read ends 3 residues before the CDR3 terminus; that terminus is restored from the germline J gene. The identical CDR3 is also encoded by other nucleotide sequences in the sample. This chain uses TRBV7-9 with TRBJ1-3; D is uncertain. The length of the CDR3 is 15 residues. CDR1 and CDR2 from the germline V gene are SEHNR and FQNEAQ (reference sequence). The CDR3 DNA, read in part, is TGTGCCAGCAGCTTAGACGCACAGAGAGGAAACACT. Its translation is CASSLDAQRGNT. The entire CDR3 reads CASSLDAQRGNTIYF.

Note on this clone: The read terminates 3 residues ahead of where the CDR3 ends, so the germline J gene completes it. The genes are TRBV6-1 and TRBJ1-6; tentative D call: TRBD1 (5 bases). The V gene lost 4 bases and the J gene lost 5 bases, with 12 bases spanning the gap. This CDR3 spans 15 amino acids. Germline V gives CDR1 MNHNS, CDR2 SASEGT. Incomplete CDR3 DNA: TGTGCCAGCAGTGGACCGGGGGGGGATAATTCACCC. The encoded protein is CASSGPGGDNSP. In full, the CDR3 reads CASSGPGGDNSPLHF.

A remark on this clone: The read terminates 3 residues ahead of where the CDR3 ends, so the germline J gene completes it. The V call is TRBV2, the J call TRBJ2-2; TRBD2 might be the D (6 bases). Looked up from germline, CDR1 is SNHLY and CDR2 is FYNNEI. V was clipped by 1 base and J by 4 bases, with 7 bases between them. The CDR3 runs 14 residues. The CDR3 DNA, read in part, is TGTGCCAGCAGTGAAGTGGGGGGCACCGGGGAG. It specifies CASSEVGGTGE. The whole CDR3 sequence is CASSEVGGTGELFF.

Turning to this clone: The read halts 3 residues ahead of the CDR3 end, with the missing end drawn from the germline J gene. This chain links TRBV7-9 with TRBJ1-2; D not certain. Germline lookup yields CDR1 SEHNR and CDR2 FQNEAQ (reference sequence). The CDR3 sequence is 14 residues long. The CDR3 DNA, read in part, is TGTGCCAGCAGCCCTGGACCCCTAGCGGACGAC. Residues: CASSPGPLADD. The CDR3 reads in full as CASSPGPLADDYTF.

For this clone: The read ends 3 residues before the CDR3 terminus; that terminus is restored from the germline J gene. J is TRBJ2-7 and V is TRBV5-4; the match to TRBD1 covers 10 bases. This CDR3 spans 15 amino acids. Germline V gene data show CDR1 as SGHNT and CDR2 as YYREEE (reference sequence). Unmatched junction bases numbered 10, after V lost 4 bases and J lost 6 bases. The CDR3 loop reads CASSPGGTGVIEQYF. The CDR3 DNA, read in part, is TGTGCCAGCAGCCCTGGTGGGACAGGGGTTATCGAG. The whole variable domain, remainder taken from reference TRBV5-4 and TRBJ2-7, is ETGVTQSPTHLIKTRGQQVTLRCSSQSGHNTVSWYQQALGQGPQFIFQYYREEENGRGNFPPRFSGLQFPNYSSELNVNALELDDSALYLCASSPGGTGVIEQYFGPGTRLTVT.

In the case of this clone: The DNA ends 3 residues before the CDR3 does, and the rest of the CDR3 is filled in from the germline J gene. The chain has TRBV7-2 and TRBJ1-2, with D uncertain. Germline loops: CDR1 SGHTA, CDR2 FQGNSA. This CDR3 has 13 residues. The CDR3 DNA, read in part, is TGTGCCAGCAGCCCACTGTTCTCCTACGAC. It is translated as CASSPLFSYD. The full CDR3 protein is CASSPLFSYDYTF.

On this clone: The CDR3 goes on 3 residues after the read ends, and that part is filled in from the germline J gene. The chain carries TRBV24-1 and TRBJ2-3; D is ambiguous. V gave up 0 bases and J gave up 5 bases, with 8 bases separating them. The CDR3 consists of 14 residues. The germline V gene has CDR1 KGHDR and CDR2 SFDVKD. Incomplete CDR3 DNA: TGTGCCACCAGTGATTTGTATACAGAAGATACG. Encoded protein: CATSDLYTEDT. The entire CDR3 is CATSDLYTEDTQYF.

Concerning this clone: With the read ending 3 residues before the CDR3 end, the germline J gene is used to fill in that end. Other DNA variants within this sample encode the same CDR3. The J gene is TRBJ1-3, the V gene TRBV6-2 or TRBV6-3, with TRBD1 identical over 8 bases. CDR3 length: 17 amino acids. Germline CDR1 is MNHEY and CDR2 is SVGEGT. V was pared by 1 base and J by 1 base, with 6 bases of the junction left unmatched. CDR3 residues: CASSYFADRGSGNTIYF. Partial CDR3 DNA: TGTGCCAGCAGTTACTTCGCCGACAGGGGATCTGGAAACACC.

Of note for this clone: The read ends 3 residues early relative to the CDR3; the germline J gene fills the gap. This chain joins TRBV5-5 and TRBJ1-5; tentatively, D is TRBD1 (6 bases). Germline V gene lookup returns CDR1 SGHKS and CDR2 YYEKEE (reference sequence). CDR3 size: 15 residues. Between the trimmed V and J ends, which lost 1 base and 5 bases, there was a span of 13 bases. The CDR3 loop is CASSLTGTRHQPQHF. Incomplete CDR3 DNA: TGTGCCAGCAGCTTGACAGGGACCCGTCATCAGCCC.

In the case of this clone: The CDR3 end lies 3 residues beyond the end of the read and is filled in from the germline J gene. The J gene is TRBJ2-5, the V gene TRBV5-5; D unresolved. The length of the CDR3 is 13 residues. CDR1 SGHKS and CDR2 YYEKEE come from the germline V gene (reference sequence). CDR3 bases read: TGTGCCAGCAGCTTGGTCTACACAGATACC. Translating it yields CASSLVYTDT. The full-length CDR3 reads as CASSLVYTDTQYF.

The CDR3 spells CASSSSRDMDTEAFF. The sequenced CDR3 bases are TGTGCCAGCAGCTCGAGCAGGGATATGGACACTGAA. The chain is built from TRBV5-4 and TRBJ1-1, with D tentatively TRBD1 (5 bases). The read ends 3 residues shy of where the CDR3 ends; the end is completed using the germline J gene. This CDR3 is built from 15 residues. V lost 3 bases, J lost 3 bases, and 15 bases lay in between. Germline CDR1 and CDR2: SGHNT and YYREEE (reference sequence).

As to this clone: Read data end 3 residues before the CDR3 end; the end is taken from the germline J gene. V gene TRBV4-2 combines with J gene TRBJ2-1; D remains unclear. CDR1 and CDR2 (germline): LGHNA, YNFKEQ. There are 15 residues in the CDR3. V lost 2 bases and J lost 0, with 8 bases in between. CDR3 region: CASSQSTSSYNEQFF. CDR3 bases read: TGTGCCAGCAGCCAATCGACAAGCTCCTACAATGAG.

With regard to this clone: Read coverage stops 3 residues before the CDR3 terminus; the germline J gene supplies the remainder. This chain links TRBV11-1 with TRBJ2-1; D could derive from TRBD1 or TRBD2 (5 bases each). CDR1 is SGHAT and CDR2 is FQDESV in the germline V gene (reference sequence). Trimming removed 3 bases from V and 7 bases from J, with 10 bases in between. The CDR3 consists of 13 residues. The DNA read from the CDR3 is TGTGCCAGCAGCTTTACCGAGGGGAATGAG. Its protein product is CASSFTEGNE. The whole CDR3 is CASSFTEGNEQFF.

Points on this clone: The read halts 3 residues ahead of the CDR3 end, with the missing end drawn from the germline J gene. The chain is built from TRBV10-2 and TRBJ1-6, with unresolved D. The CDR3 is made up of 12 amino acids. V lost 5 bases to trimming and J lost 6 bases, with 5 bases between them. Germline loops: CDR1 WSHSY, CDR2 SAAADI. CDR3 DNA, as far as it was read: TGCGCCAGCAGTAGGGTTAATTCACCC. It translates to CASSRVNSP. The CDR3 reads in full as CASSRVNSPLHF.

About this clone itself: The read falls 3 residues short of the CDR3 end, and the missing part is taken from the germline J gene. The V call is TRBV7-8, the J call TRBJ2-3; D is possibly TRBD2 (5 bases). CDR3 length: 15 residues. Germline V lookup: CDR1 SGHVS, CDR2 FQNEAQ. The CDR3 here is CASSLGFGSSETQYF. CDR3 DNA (partial): TGTGCCAGCAGCTTAGGTTTCGGCAGTAGCGAGACG.

To note about this clone: The read stops 3 residues short of the end of the CDR3; the missing end is completed from the germline J gene. The chain joins TRBV19 to TRBJ1-4; 12 nucleotides line up with TRBD1. Per the germline V gene, CDR1 is LNHDA and CDR2 is SQIVND (reference sequence). CDR3 length: 16 amino acids. Trimming removed 6 bases from V and 6 bases from J; junction bases left unmatched: 8. The CDR3 loop is CASRPGTGGRYEKLFF. The CDR3 DNA, read in part, is TGTGCCAGTAGACCCGGGACAGGGGGCCGGTATGAAAAA.

Turning to this clone: Read coverage stops 3 residues before the CDR3 terminus; the germline J gene supplies the remainder. The rearrangement uses TRBV20-1 and TRBJ2-2; D gene unclear. Germline loops: CDR1 DFQATT, CDR2 SNEGSKA (reference sequence). V lost 0 bases, J lost 4 bases, and 18 bases lay in between. This CDR3 is 17 amino acids long. The CDR3 bases that were read are TGCAGTGCTAGAGATCGGATTACGGCAGGAGCCACCGGGGAG. As protein: CSARDRITAGATGE. In full, the CDR3 is CSARDRITAGATGELFF.

As to this clone: The CDR3 goes on 3 residues after the read ends, and that part is filled in from the germline J gene. The chain couples TRBV19 to TRBJ1-2; the match to TRBD1 covers 7 bases. The CDR3 is 14 residues long. Germline-derived CDR1 and CDR2 are LNHDA and SQIVND (reference sequence). After removal of 7 bases from V and 2 bases from J, the junction contained 7 bases not matched to a gene. The CDR3 reads CASKRGGPNYGYTF. Partial CDR3 DNA: TGTGCCAGTAAAAGAGGGGGCCCAAACTATGGC. Using reference TRBV19 and TRBJ1-2 for the parts outside the CDR3, the full variable domain is DGGITQSPKYLFRKEGQNVTLSCEQNLNHDAMYWYRQDPGQGLRLIYYSQIVNDFQKGDIAEGYSVSREKKESFPLTVTSAQKNPTAFYLCASKRGGPNYGYTFGSGTRLTVV.

Considering frequency, this clone is medium-sized. The CDR3 end falls 3 residues outside the read, so it is completed with the germline J gene. This same CDR3 is encoded by further DNA sequences in the sample. V gene TRBV18 combines with J gene TRBJ2-2; D call uncertain. Germline values: CDR1 KGHSH, CDR2 LQKENI. This CDR3 has 14 residues. Deletions cut 4 bases from V and 3 bases from J, with 9 bases between. The CDR3 protein is CASSLLPDTGELFF. The DNA read from the CDR3 is TGTGCCAGCTCACTCCTACCCGACACCGGGGAG.

As to this clone: The CDR3 extends 3 residues past the end of the read, so its final part is completed from the germline J gene. This chain connects TRBV20-1 to TRBJ2-3, with TRBD1 identical over 10 bases. CDR3 size: 13 residues. From germline, CDR1 is DFQATT and CDR2 SNEGSKA (reference sequence). CDR3 loop: CSARDRGSETQYF. The CDR3 DNA, read in part, is TGCAGTGCTCGGGACAGGGGTTCCGAGACG.

With regard to this clone: The read is 3 residues too short to cover the CDR3 end, so that end is filled in from the germline J gene. The gene calls are TRBV7-6 and TRBJ2-2; D is possibly TRBD1 (5 bases). Germline values: CDR1 SGHVS, CDR2 FNYEAQ. This CDR3 comprises 12 residues. Trimming left V 4 bases short and J 9 bases short, with 9 bases between. CDR3 sequence reads: CASSSGCRELFF. CDR3 DNA, as far as it was read: TGTGCCAGCAGCTCAGGGTGCCGGGAG.

Turning to this clone: The CDR3 end falls 3 residues outside the read, so it is completed with the germline J gene. The chain uses TRBV18 and TRBJ2-3, with 7 bases fitting TRBD1. CDR1 and CDR2 (germline): KGHSH, LQKENI. The CDR3 spans 13 residues. The CDR3 is CASSRDSQETQYF. The part of the CDR3 DNA that was read is TGTGCCAGCTCTCGGGACAGCCAAGAGACG.

Comments on this clone: The CDR3 end is not reached by the read, which stops 3 residues before it; the germline J gene fills it in. The chain combines TRBV19 with TRBJ2-3; 9 nucleotides match TRBD1. The CDR3 length is 16 residues. In germline, CDR1 is LNHDA, CDR2 SQIVND (reference sequence). Trimming took 1 base from V and 4 from J; bases not matched to a gene: 6. CDR3 residues: CASSIVGTGSADTQYF. Incomplete CDR3 DNA: TGTGCCAGTAGTATAGTAGGGACAGGGAGCGCAGATACG.